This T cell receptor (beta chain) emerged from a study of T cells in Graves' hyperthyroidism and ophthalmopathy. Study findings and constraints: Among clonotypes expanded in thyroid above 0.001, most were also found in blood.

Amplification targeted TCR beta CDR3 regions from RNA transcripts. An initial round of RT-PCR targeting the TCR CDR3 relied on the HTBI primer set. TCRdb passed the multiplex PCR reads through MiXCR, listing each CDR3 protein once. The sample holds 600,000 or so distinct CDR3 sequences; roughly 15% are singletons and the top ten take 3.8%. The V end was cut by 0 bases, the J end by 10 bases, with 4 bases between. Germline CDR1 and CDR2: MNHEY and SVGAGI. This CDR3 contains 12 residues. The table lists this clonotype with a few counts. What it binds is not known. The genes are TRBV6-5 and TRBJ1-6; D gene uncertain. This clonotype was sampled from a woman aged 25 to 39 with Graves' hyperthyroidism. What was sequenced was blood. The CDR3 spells CASSYSDSPLHF. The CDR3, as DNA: TGTGCCAGCAGTTACTCAGACTCACCCCTCCACTTT.